A single sample gave rise to the 27 T cell receptor beta chains below, sequenced in a study of OX40 agonist ivuxolimab in advanced cancers. Clones were sequenced by immunoSEQ multiplex PCR, and TCRdb holds only the in-frame ones, with some missing. The data show about 62,000 clones, roughly 78% seen once. The specimen was CD4+ or CD8+ T cells sorted from blood, collected in a trial of the OX40 agonist ivuxolimab. These receptors originate from an adult with an advanced solid tumor such as melanoma, head and neck, liver or kidney cancer.

The chain recombines TRBV5-1 with TRBJ1-5; TRBD1 matches 7 bases. CDR1 is SGHRS and CDR2 is YFSETQ in the germline V gene. The CDR3 length is 14 residues. J lost 12 bases, V lost 4 bases, and 13 bases had no gene match. CDR3 protein: CASSPETGQIDQHF. The DNA for the CDR3 is TGCGCCAGCAGCCCAGAGACAGGGCAAATCGACCAGCATTTT. Looking up the rest from reference TRBV5-1 and TRBJ1-5 gives the full variable domain: KAGVTQTPRYLIKTRGQQVTLSCSPISGHRSVSWYQQTPGQGLQFLFEYFSETQRNKGNFPGRFSGRQFSNSRSEMNVSTLELGDSALYLCASSPETGQIDQHFGDGTRLSIL.

The rearrangement links TRBV9 to TRBJ2-1, with D possibly TRBD2 on 6 matching bases. This CDR3 region has 16 residues. CDR1 and CDR2 from the germline V gene are SGDLS and YYNGEE. V lost 3 bases to trimming and J lost 0 bases, with 13 bases between them. The DNA for the CDR3 is TGTGCCAGCAGCGCGAGGACTACACTCTCCTACAATGAGCAGTTCTTC. Translated, it gives CASSARTTLSYNEQFF.

V is TRBV25-1 and J is TRBJ1-1; D not resolved. This CDR3 is 13 amino acids long. Germline V gene sequence: CDR1 MGHDK, CDR2 SYGVNS. Trimming removed 7 bases from V and 1 base from J, with 10 bases in between. CDR3 coding DNA: TGTGCCAGCAAAGATCGAGAGAACACTGAAGCTTTCTTT. As protein: CASKDRENTEAFF.

This chain links TRBV7-8 with TRBJ2-5, with D possibly being TRBD2 (6 bases). Germline assignment: CDR1 SGHVS and CDR2 FQNEAQ. V lost 0 bases and J lost 0, with 11 bases in between. The CDR3 is 16 residues long. For the CDR3, the DNA is TGTGCCAGCAGCTTAGCAGGGGAGGTCTACCAAGAGACCCAGTACTTC. Translation gives CASSLAGEVYQETQYF. The variable domain in full, completed from reference TRBV7-8 and TRBJ2-5, reads GAGVSQSPRYKVAKRGQDVALRCDPISGHVSLFWYQQALGQGPEFLTYFQNEAQLDKSGLPSDRFFAERPEGSVSTLKIQRTQQEDSAVYLCASSLAGEVYQETQYFGPGTRLLVL.

The chain uses TRBV7-2 and TRBJ1-1; weak D call: TRBD1 (5 bases). Germline CDR1 is SGHTA and CDR2 is FQGNSA. V lost 5 bases, J lost 8 bases, and 12 bases lay in between. The CDR3 consists of 12 residues. CDR3 nucleotides: TGTGCCAGCAGCCCAATCGGGGGGGAAGCTTTCTTT. The encoded protein is CASSPIGGEAFF.

The chain couples TRBV5-5 to TRBJ1-5; 11 positions match TRBD1. The CDR3 has 16 amino acids. Germline V lookup: CDR1 SGHKS, CDR2 YYEKEE (reference sequence). V was clipped by 0 bases and J by 6 bases; unmatched bases: 5. CDR3 amino acids: CASSLEGQGARQPQHF. The DNA for the CDR3 is TGTGCCAGCAGCTTGGAAGGACAGGGGGCTCGTCAGCCCCAGCATTTT.

The chain uses TRBV6-6 and TRBJ1-1; TRBD1 might be the D (5 bases). The germline V and J ends were trimmed by 5 bases and 0 bases, with 10 bases remaining between them. Germline V gene lookup returns CDR1 MNHNY and CDR2 SVGAGI (reference sequence). The CDR3 is 14 residues long. CDR3 sequence: CASSATDMNTEAFF. For the CDR3, the DNA is TGTGCCAGCAGTGCGACAGATATGAACACTGAAGCTTTCTTT.

The genes are TRBV7-9 and TRBJ1-2; the match to TRBD1 covers 12 bases. V trimming: 4 bases; J trimming: 10 bases; junction bases outside the gene matches: 1. CDR1 and CDR2 (germline): SEHNR, FQNEAQ (reference sequence). The CDR3 is 12 amino acids. CDR3 sequence reads: CASSWDRGLYTF. CDR3 nucleotides: TGTGCCAGCAGCTGGGACAGGGGGCTCTACACCTTC.

This sequence joins TRBV29-1 and TRBJ1-1, with 8 bases fitting TRBD1. After removal of 4 bases from V and 6 bases from J, the junction contained 7 bases not matched to a gene. The CDR3 is 13 amino acids. Germline V gives CDR1 SQVTM, CDR2 ANQGSEA. DNA for the CDR3: TGCAGCGTTGCCATGACAGGGGCCGCTGAAGCTTTCTTT. Translated, it gives CSVAMTGAAEAFF.

The chain links TRBV28 to TRBJ2-3; D is undetermined. This CDR3 spans 14 amino acids. The V and J ends lost 2 bases and 0 bases respectively, with 6 bases between them. Germline loops: CDR1 MDHEN, CDR2 SYDVKM. CDR3 in amino acids: CASSLLRSTDTQYF. DNA of the CDR3: TGTGCCAGCAGTTTACTGAGGAGCACAGATACGCAGTATTTT.

The rearrangement joins TRBV6-6 to TRBJ2-1; TRBD2 matches 10 bases. With V trimmed by 6 bases and J by 10 bases, 9 bases remained unmatched. CDR1 and CDR2 (germline): MNHNY, SVGAGI (reference sequence). CDR3 length equals 14 residues. CDR3 sequence: CASRWSGGAGEQFF. In nucleotides, the CDR3 is TGTGCCAGCAGATGGAGCGGGGGGGCCGGAGAGCAGTTCTTC.

This clone showed up many times. The gene calls are TRBV4-1 and TRBJ1-1; D is unresolved. The germline V gene encodes CDR1 MGHRA and CDR2 YSYEKL. This CDR3 has 12 residues. Trimming shortened V by 6 bases and J by 8 bases, and 13 bases separated the two germline ends. CDR3 loop: CASRRTEGEAFF. CDR3 in DNA: TGCGCCAGCAGACGGACCGAGGGAGAAGCTTTCTTT.

This clone was seen just once. This chain links TRBV4-1 with TRBJ2-7; the D call may be TRBD1 or TRBD2 (5 bases each). Trimming removed 0 bases from V and 3 bases from J, with 15 bases in between. There are 16 residues in the CDR3. Germline CDR1 reads MGHRA; CDR2 reads YSYEKL. CDR3 nucleotides: TGCGCCAGCAGCCAAGATCATGGGACGGCCCGCTACGAGCAGTACTTC. This codes for CASSQDHGTARYEQYF.

This rearrangement joins TRBV5-5 to TRBJ2-7; TRBD1 agrees at 11 bases. This CDR3 contains 15 residues. The V gene's germline CDR1 is SGHKS and CDR2 YYEKEE (reference sequence). V lost 0 bases and J lost 2; bases outside the gene matches: 1. The CDR3 is CASSLGTGGTYEQYF. The CDR3 DNA sequence: TGTGCCAGCAGCTTGGGGACAGGGGGCACCTACGAGCAGTACTTC.

The rearrangement links TRBV7-8 to TRBJ1-2; the D gene is possibly TRBD1 (5 bases). The V and J ends lost 5 bases and 3 bases respectively, with 10 bases between them. The CDR3 has 13 amino acids. Germline assignment: CDR1 SGHVS and CDR2 FQNEAQ. The CDR3 DNA is TGTGCCAGCAGCCTCTTGACAGACTATGGCTACACCTTC. Translating it yields CASSLLTDYGYTF.

The chain links TRBV4-3 to TRBJ2-5, with D possibly being TRBD2 (6 bases). The V gene lost 1 base and the J gene lost 2 bases, with 11 bases spanning the gap. Germline V gene lookup returns CDR1 LGHNA and CDR2 YSLEER. The CDR3 totals 15 residues. CDR3 residues: CASSQVGRGQETQYF. The CDR3, as DNA: TGCGCCAGCAGCCAAGTGGGCCGGGGGCAAGAGACCCAGTACTTC.

The rearrangement links TRBV19 to TRBJ1-2; 10 positions match TRBD1. The V and J ends lost 4 bases and 8 bases, in that order; junction bases with no gene match: 10. Germline assignment: CDR1 LNHDA and CDR2 SQIVND (reference sequence). The CDR3 totals 15 residues. The CDR3 region has the DNA TGTGCCAGTAGTAACCTTCGACAGGGGGCGGGAGGCTACACCTTC. Protein product: CASSNLRQGAGGYTF.

The chain combines TRBV7-9 with TRBJ2-2, with 10 nucleotides matching TRBD1. J gave up 7 bases and V 9 bases, and 11 bases lay outside the gene matches. Germline V gene lookup returns CDR1 SEHNR and CDR2 FQNEAQ (reference sequence). The CDR3 totals 15 residues. The CDR3 loop reads CARGQGPAQNGELFF. The CDR3 nucleotides are TGTGCCAGGGGACAGGGGCCCGCACAAAACGGGGAGCTGTTTTTT.

The rearrangement joins TRBV28 to TRBJ1-2; 9 nucleotides line up with TRBD1. In germline, CDR1 is MDHEN, CDR2 SYDVKM. The CDR3 runs to 12 residues. Trimming at V came to 8 bases and at J to 9 bases, leaving 7 bases not matched to a gene. The CDR3 here is CASSLDRGSYTF. As DNA, the CDR3 is TGTGCCAGCTCATTGGACAGGGGAAGCTACACCTTC.

The gene calls are TRBV6-6 and TRBJ1-3, with D hard to call. Germline CDR1 and CDR2: MNHNY and SVGAGI (reference sequence). CDR3 size: 14 residues. V was cut by 8 bases and J by 4 bases, with 15 bases left in between. Here the CDR3 reads CASSTAVGGNTIYF. The CDR3 coding sequence is TGTGCCAGCTCGACGGCCGTGGGCGGAAACACCATATATTTT.

This clone was recorded once. The chain links TRBV27 to TRBJ2-7, with unresolved D. Germline V gene lookup returns CDR1 MNHEY and CDR2 SMNVEV (reference sequence). The CDR3 consists of 14 residues. Trimming left V 5 bases short and J 5 bases short, with 16 bases between. The CDR3, as DNA: TGTGCCAGCAGTCCCCGCGGCAGTAGCCACGAGCAGTACTTC. It is translated as CASSPRGSSHEQYF.

V gene TRBV7-6 combines with J gene TRBJ1-1; 9 bases agree with TRBD1. The germline V gene encodes CDR1 SGHVS and CDR2 FNYEAQ. The trim removed 5 bases at V and 2 bases at J, leaving 12 bases unmatched. The CDR3 is 17 amino acids. The CDR3 bases are TGTGCCAGCAGCCCAAAACCCCGACAGGGGGTTAACACTGAAGCTTTCTTT. Protein: CASSPKPRQGVNTEAFF.

The chain uses TRBV11-1 and TRBJ2-5; 9 nucleotides align to TRBD2. Losses at the gene ends were 2 bases for V and 5 bases for J; bases not matched to a gene: 12. CDR1 SGHAT and CDR2 FQDESV come from the germline V gene (reference sequence). The CDR3 runs 17 residues. The CDR3 bases are TGTGCCAGCAGCTTAAGGGCTAGCGGGGATACTGAGGAGACCCAGTACTTC. This encodes CASSLRASGDTEETQYF.

The chain combines TRBV7-2 with TRBJ1-4; D is uncertain. This CDR3 contains 15 residues. In germline, CDR1 is SGHTA, CDR2 FQGNSA. Between the trimmed V and J ends, which lost 1 base and 8 bases, there was a span of 14 bases. CDR3 in amino acids: CASSLGPSVAEKLFF. The CDR3 coding sequence is TGTGCCAGCAGCTTAGGTCCCTCCGTTGCCGAAAAACTGTTTTTT.

The chain recombines TRBV5-6 with TRBJ2-2, with 9 positions matching TRBD1. This CDR3 spans 17 amino acids. V trimming: 3 bases; J trimming: 7 bases; junction bases outside the gene matches: 13. Germline V CDR1 and CDR2: SGHDT, YYEEEE. The CDR3 region has the DNA TGTGCCAGCAGCTCTCAGAGGACAGGGGCAAGCGGCGGGGAGCTGTTTTTT. Protein product: CASSSQRTGASGGELFF. Combining the CDR3 with reference TRBV5-6 and TRBJ2-2 gives the whole variable domain DAGVTQSPTHLIKTRGQQVTLRCSPKSGHDTVSWYQQALGQGPQFIFQYYEEEERQRGNFPDRFSGHQFPNYSSELNVNALLLGDSALYLCASSSQRTGASGGELFFGEGSRLTVL.

About this clone itself: Additional DNA sequences in this sample encode the identical CDR3. This sequence joins TRBV2 and TRBJ2-6, with D perhaps being TRBD1 or TRBD2 (5 bases each). From germline, CDR1 is SNHLY and CDR2 FYNNEI. The CDR3 runs 16 residues. The CDR3 sequence is CAIPGWGSSGANVLTF. DNA for the CDR3: TGTGCTATCCCAGGGTGGGGGTCCTCTGGGGCCAACGTCCTGACTTTC.

This clone was detected ten times or more. This chain links TRBV19 with TRBJ2-2, with 7 positions matching TRBD2. This CDR3 spans 16 amino acids. Germline-derived CDR1 and CDR2 are LNHDA and SQIVND (reference sequence). Losses at the gene ends were 6 bases for V and 3 bases for J; bases not matched to a gene: 10. The CDR3 nucleotides are TGTGCCAGTAGGTCTGGCACTAGCGACTACACCGGGGAGCTGTTTTTT. It is translated as CASRSGTSDYTGELFF.